This record looks at one T cell receptor (beta chain) sequence and its context. These data originate in a study of T cell changes during pregnancy in multiple sclerosis. The protocol was immunoSEQ multiplex PCR, while the TCRdb copy is restricted to in-frame clones and leaves out a portion. There are about 68,000 clones in the sample; more than 90% occur only once, and approximately 2.4% lies in the top ten. The germline V and J ends were trimmed by 3 bases and 5 bases, with 16 bases remaining between them. CDR1 GTSNPN and CDR2 SVGIG come from the germline V gene (reference sequence). The CDR3 covers 14 residues.

The chain combines TRBV30 with TRBJ1-1; possible D gene TRBD1, 6 bases. This TCR was recovered from a female donor with multiple sclerosis, enrolled in a pregnancy study. This sample comprised peripheral blood, obtained in the first trimester of pregnancy. For the CDR3, the DNA is TGTGCCTGGAGGTGGGGGGGGCGAAGGACTGAAGCTTTCTTT. Translated, it gives CAWRWGGRRTEAFF.